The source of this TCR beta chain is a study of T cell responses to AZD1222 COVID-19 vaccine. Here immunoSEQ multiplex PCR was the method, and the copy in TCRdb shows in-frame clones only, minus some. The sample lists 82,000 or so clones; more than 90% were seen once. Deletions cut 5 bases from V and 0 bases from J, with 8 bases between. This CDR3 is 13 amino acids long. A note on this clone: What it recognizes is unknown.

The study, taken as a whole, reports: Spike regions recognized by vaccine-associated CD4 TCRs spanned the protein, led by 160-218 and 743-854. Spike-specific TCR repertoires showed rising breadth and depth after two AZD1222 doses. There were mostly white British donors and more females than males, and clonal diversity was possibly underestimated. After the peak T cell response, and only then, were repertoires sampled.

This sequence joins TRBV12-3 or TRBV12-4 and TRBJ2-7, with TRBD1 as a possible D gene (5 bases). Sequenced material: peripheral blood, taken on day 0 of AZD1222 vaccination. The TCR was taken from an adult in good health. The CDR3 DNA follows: TGTGCCAGCAGTCGCAGGGACTCCTACGAGCAGTACTTC. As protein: CASSRRDSYEQYF.